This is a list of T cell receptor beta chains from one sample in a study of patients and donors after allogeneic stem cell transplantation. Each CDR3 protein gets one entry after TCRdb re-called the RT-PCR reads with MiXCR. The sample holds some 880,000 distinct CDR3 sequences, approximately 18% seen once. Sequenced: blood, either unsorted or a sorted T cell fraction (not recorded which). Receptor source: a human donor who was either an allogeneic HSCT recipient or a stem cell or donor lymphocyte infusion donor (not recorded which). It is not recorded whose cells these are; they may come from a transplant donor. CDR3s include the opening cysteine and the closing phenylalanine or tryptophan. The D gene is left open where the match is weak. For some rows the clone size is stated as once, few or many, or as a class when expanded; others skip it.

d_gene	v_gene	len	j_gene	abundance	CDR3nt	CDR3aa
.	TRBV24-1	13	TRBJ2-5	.	TGTGCCACCAGTGATTCGCGGCAAGAGACCCAGTACTTC	CATSDSRQETQYF
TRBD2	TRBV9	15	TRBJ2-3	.	TGTGCCAGCAGCGTAGGGCTAGCGGGATCCGATACGCAGTATTTT	CASSVGLAGSDTQYF
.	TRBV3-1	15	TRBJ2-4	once	TGTGCCAGCGGTAGAAGGGGGAGTGGCAAAAACATTCAGTACTTC	CASGRRGSGKNIQYF
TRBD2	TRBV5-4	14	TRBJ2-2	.	TGTGCCAGCAGAACTAGCGGGGGAACCGGGGAGCAGTTTTTT	CASRTSGGTGEQFF
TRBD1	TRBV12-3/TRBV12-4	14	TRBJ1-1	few	TGTGCCAGCAGTTTAAGGACAGGGGTCCCTGAAGCTTTCTTT	CASSLRTGVPEAFF
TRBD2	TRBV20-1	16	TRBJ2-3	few	TGCAGTGCTACCTCCCCGAGGACTAGTTCAACAGATACGCAGTATTTT	CSATSPRTSSTDTQYF
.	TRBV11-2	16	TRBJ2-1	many	TGTGCCAGCAGCTTAGAAGGGGGGAGGGCCTACAATGAGCAGTTCTTC	CASSLEGGRAYNEQFF
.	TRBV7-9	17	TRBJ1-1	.	TGTGCCAGCAGCTTAGCGCTAAGGGACAACATTAACACTGAAGCTTTCTTT	CASSLALRDNINTEAFF
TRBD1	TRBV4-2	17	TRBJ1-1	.	TGTGCCAGCAGCCAAGATTACAGGGGGAGTCTGAACACTGAAGCTTTCTTT	CASSQDYRGSLNTEAFF
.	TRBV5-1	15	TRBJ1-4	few	TGCGCCAGCAGCTTCACCGGGACGGATAATGAAAAACTGTTTTTT	CASSFTGTDNEKLFF
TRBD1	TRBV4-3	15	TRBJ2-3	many	TGCGCCAGCAGCGCCGGACAGGGGAGCACAGATACGCAGTATTTT	CASSAGQGSTDTQYF
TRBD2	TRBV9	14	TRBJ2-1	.	TGTGCCAGCAGCGTAAGCCTAGCGGACAATGAGCAGTTCTTC	CASSVSLADNEQFF
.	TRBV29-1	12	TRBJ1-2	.	TGCAGCGTTGAGATCCCACCGGCGGGCTACACCTTC	CSVEIPPAGYTF
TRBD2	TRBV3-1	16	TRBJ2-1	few	TGTGCCAGCAGCCGGGAAGGGACTAGCGGATACAATGAGCAGTTCTTC	CASSREGTSGYNEQFF
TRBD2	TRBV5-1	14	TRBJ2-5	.	TGCGCCAGCAGCAACGGGACTAGCATCGAGACCCAGTACTTC	CASSNGTSIETQYF
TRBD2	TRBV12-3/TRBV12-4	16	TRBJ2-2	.	TGTGCCAGCACCCTCACGGGAGGGTGGGGTCCCGGGGAGCTGTTTTTT	CASTLTGGWGPGELFF
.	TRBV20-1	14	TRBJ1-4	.	TGCAGTGCTCCGGAATACAAGTTTACCGAAAAACTGTTTTTT	CSAPEYKFTEKLFF
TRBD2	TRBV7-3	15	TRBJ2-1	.	TGTGCCAGCAGCCCTGGATCTAGCGGGTTCAATGAGCAGTTCTTC	CASSPGSSGFNEQFF
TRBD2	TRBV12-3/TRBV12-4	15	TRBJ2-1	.	TGTGCCAGCAGTTTAAGTAGCGGGAGTATCAATGAGCAGTTCTTC	CASSLSSGSINEQFF
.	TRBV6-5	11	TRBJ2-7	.	TGTGCCAGCAGGGACCTCCACGAGCAGTACTTC	CASRDLHEQYF
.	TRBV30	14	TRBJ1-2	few	TGTGCCTGGAGTGTACGTTTCGGGAGCTATGGCTACACCTTC	CAWSVRFGSYGYTF
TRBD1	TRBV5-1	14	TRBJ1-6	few	TGCGCCAGCAGCTCCGGGACAGAGAGTTCACCCCTCCACTTT	CASSSGTESSPLHF
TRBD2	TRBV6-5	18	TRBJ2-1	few	TGTGCCAGCAGTTACTCGATGGGCTGGACTAGCGGATACAATGAGCAGTTCTTC	CASSYSMGWTSGYNEQFF
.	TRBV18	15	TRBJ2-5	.	TGTGCCAGCTCACCACCCGGGACAACCCAAGAGACCCAGTACTTC	CASSPPGTTQETQYF
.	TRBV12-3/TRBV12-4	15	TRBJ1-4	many	TGTGCCAGCAAGTCGGGGGGGACGACTAATGAAAAACTGTTTTTT	CASKSGGTTNEKLFF
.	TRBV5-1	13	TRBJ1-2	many	TGCGCCAGCAGTCATCCAGCTGCCTATGGCTACACCTTC	CASSHPAAYGYTF
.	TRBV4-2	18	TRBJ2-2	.	TGTGCCAGCAGCCAAGAGGGACAAGGCCCCTTCAACACCTGGGAGCTGTTTTTT	CASSQEGQGPFNTWELFF
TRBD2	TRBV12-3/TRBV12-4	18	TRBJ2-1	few	TGTGCCAGCAGTTCGACTAGCGGGAACGGTGGCTCCTACAATGAGCAGTTCTTC	CASSSTSGNGGSYNEQFF
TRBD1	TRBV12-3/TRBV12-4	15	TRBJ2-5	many	TGTGCCAGCAGACAGACAGGGGCCCTTCGAGAGACCCAGTACTTC	CASRQTGALRETQYF
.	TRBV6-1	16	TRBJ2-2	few	TGTGCCAGCAGCCCCACCCCGACAGATTACACCGGGGAGCTGTTTTTT	CASSPTPTDYTGELFF
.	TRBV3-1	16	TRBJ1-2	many	TGTGCCAGCAGCCAGGGGGGCTTTGGGGAAGCCTATGGCTACACCTTC	CASSQGGFGEAYGYTF
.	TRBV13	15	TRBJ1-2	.	TGTGCCAGCAGCCCGCCCCGTTGGTCTCTCTATGGCTACACCTTC	CASSPPRWSLYGYTF
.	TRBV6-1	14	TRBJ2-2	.	TGTGCCAGCAGGCGGGGATTGGACACCGGGGAGCTGTTTTTT	CASRRGLDTGELFF
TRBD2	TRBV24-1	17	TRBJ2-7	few	TGTGCCACCGCACCCGGGACTAGCGGGAGGGCCGCCTACGAGCAGTACTTC	CATAPGTSGRAAYEQYF
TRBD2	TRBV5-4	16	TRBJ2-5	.	TGTGCCAGCAGCCCCCGACTAGCGGGATACCAAGAGACCCAGTACTTC	CASSPRLAGYQETQYF
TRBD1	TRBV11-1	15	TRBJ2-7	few	TGTGCCAGCAGCACTGGACAGGGGGGATTGAGCGAGCAGTACTTC	CASSTGQGGLSEQYF
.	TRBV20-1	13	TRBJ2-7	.	TGCAGTGCCCAAGCGGACTCCGGCTACGAGCAGTACTTC	CSAQADSGYEQYF
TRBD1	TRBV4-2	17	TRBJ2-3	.	TGTGCCAGCAGCCAAAATTCCGGGACAGTTCACACAGATACGCAGTATTTT	CASSQNSGTVHTDTQYF
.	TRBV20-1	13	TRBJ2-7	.	TGCAGTGCTAGAACCGACAACTCCTACGAGCAGTACTTC	CSARTDNSYEQYF
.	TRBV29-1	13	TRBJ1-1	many	TGCAGCGTTGATGTGACACAGAACACTGAAGCTTTCTTT	CSVDVTQNTEAFF
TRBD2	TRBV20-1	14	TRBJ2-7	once	TGCAGTGCTAACCCTAGCGGGAGGCAGCGTGAGCAGTACTTC	CSANPSGRQREQYF
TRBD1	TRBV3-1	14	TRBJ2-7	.	TGTGCCAGCAGCCTGCGACAGGGTCCCTCCGAGCAGTACTTC	CASSLRQGPSEQYF
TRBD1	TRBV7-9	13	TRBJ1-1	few	TGTGCCAGCAGTCTGGACAGGGGGAGTGTAGCTTTCTTT	CASSLDRGSVAFF